What follows is one T cell receptor (beta chain) and its context. The antigen is not known. The data belong to a study of cytomegalovirus exposure and HLA in healthy donors. Study results and limitations: An analysis done earlier found most TCR beta V segments productive about 90% or about 30% of the time. In a later analysis, an Asian-associated ancestry cluster reportedly showed fewer N-insertions than the 666-donor mean. Reports indicated that the classifier achieved high specificity and sensitivity in diagnosing cytomegalovirus status.

The PCR made use of 60 Vbeta and 13 Jbeta primers. TCRdb's copy holds only in-frame clones and misses some; the assay was immunoSEQ multiplex PCR. The sample comprises fewer than 150,000 clones, over 75% of which are singletons, and about 2.3% rests with the top ten. The clonotype originates from a male donor in good health and CMV-seronegative. Sequencing was performed on PBMCs.

The CDR3 nucleotides are TGTGCCAGCAGCCCACAGGGTTATGGCTACACCTTC. Translating gives CASSPQGYGYTF. The V and J genes are TRBV7-2 and TRBJ1-2; D is possibly TRBD1 (6 bases). The germline V and J ends were trimmed by 5 bases and 5 bases, with 9 bases remaining between them. The length of the CDR3 is 12 residues. Germline CDR1 and CDR2: SGHTA and FQGNSA.